The TCR beta chain described here comes from a study of CD8 T cells in Susac syndrome. The study, taken as a whole, reports: Regarding the TCR sequencing and HLA analysis, the study admitted that a relatively small number of individuals were involved.

Comment on this clonotype: Antigen: not known.

Trimming removed 5 bases from V and 0 bases from J; junction bases left unmatched: 12. The germline CDR1 and CDR2 sequences are SGDLS and YYNGEE. This CDR3 is built from 18 residues. Reverse transcription used about 0.45 to 1 ug RNA and random hexamers. Amplification of TCR beta CDR3 was carried out by immunoSEQ multiplex PCR, which covered 54 Vbeta and 13 Jbeta segments. Via MiXCR, TCRdb re-called the immunoSEQ multiplex PCR reads, giving one row per CDR3 protein. The repertoire holds some 97,000 distinct CDR3 sequences, with 95% as singletons. This chain uses TRBV9 with TRBJ2-2; 8 nucleotides match TRBD2. The sequence derives from a human donor with Susac syndrome. Sequences were obtained from CD8+ T cells from PBMCs. In nucleotides, the CDR3 is TGTGCCAGCAGGTCAGTAGCGGGACCAATCGCGAACACCGGGGAGCTGTTTTTT. Encoded protein: CASRSVAGPIANTGELFF.